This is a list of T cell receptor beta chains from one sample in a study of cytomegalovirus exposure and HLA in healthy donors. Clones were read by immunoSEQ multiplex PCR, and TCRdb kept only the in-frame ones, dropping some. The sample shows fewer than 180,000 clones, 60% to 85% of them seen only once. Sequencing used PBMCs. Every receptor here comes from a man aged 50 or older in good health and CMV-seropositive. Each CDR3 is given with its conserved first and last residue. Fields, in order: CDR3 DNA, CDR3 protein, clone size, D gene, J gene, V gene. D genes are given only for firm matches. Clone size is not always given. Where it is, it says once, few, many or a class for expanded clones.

TGTGCCATCAGTGAGTCCCCGTTTAATGGCTACACCTTC CAISESPFNGYTF - - TRBJ1-2 TRBV10-3
TGCGCCAGCAGACTAGCGGAGAACAATGAGCAGTTCTTC CASRLAENNEQFF few TRBD2 TRBJ2-1 TRBV5-1
TGTGCCAGTAAAAAAGGACTAGCAGGCACCGTTGAGCAGTTCTTC CASKKGLAGTVEQFF once TRBD2 TRBJ2-1 TRBV19
TGTGCCAGCAGTGACAGGACTGAAGCTTTCTTT CASSDRTEAFF - - TRBJ1-1 TRBV6-5
TGTGCCAGCAGCGTAGGGGGGACTAGAAACAATGAGCAGTTCTTC CASSVGGTRNNEQFF - TRBD2 TRBJ2-1 TRBV9
TGTGCCAGCAATCCGGGACTTAACTACGAGCAGTACTTC CASNPGLNYEQYF few - TRBJ2-7 TRBV6-5
TGTGCCTGGAGGGGGACAGGGGGCAAGTTCTTC CAWRGTGGKFF - TRBD1 TRBJ2-1 TRBV30
TGTGCCACCCGATTGGGGGGGATTCAGCCCCAGCATTTT CATRLGGIQPQHF - - TRBJ1-5 TRBV28
TGTGCCAGCAGCGTGGCTGACGGGAGGAGCTACGAGCAGTACTTC CASSVADGRSYEQYF - TRBD2 TRBJ2-7 TRBV9
TGTGCCAGCAGTGACGGTGAGGGTGGTCAGCCCCAGCATTTT CASSDGEGGQPQHF - - TRBJ1-5 TRBV6-4
TGCGCCACTGCCTCCGGGACAGGGGGTCACGGGGAGCTGTTTTTT CATASGTGGHGELFF - TRBD1 TRBJ2-2 TRBV5-1
TGTGCCAGCAGCAAAGGGGTGACACAAGCTTTCTTT CASSKGVTQAFF - - TRBJ1-1 TRBV21-1
TGTGCCAGCAGCTTAGTGTTTGACAGGGATGGCTACACCTTC CASSLVFDRDGYTF - TRBD1 TRBJ1-2 TRBV7-9
TGTGCCAGCAGGCCCGGCGGGGCCGACAATGAGCAGTTCTTC CASRPGGADNEQFF - - TRBJ2-1 TRBV2
TGCGCCAGCAGCCAAAGCGGGAGTCCCTACAATGAGCAGTTCTTC CASSQSGSPYNEQFF - TRBD2 TRBJ2-1 TRBV4-1
TGTGCCAGCAGTTTATACGGTGGGGCCAACGTCCTGACTTTC CASSLYGGANVLTF - - TRBJ2-6 TRBV27
TGTGCCAGCAGGTACACCGGACTTAGGGATTCACCCCTCCACTTT CASRYTGLRDSPLHF - - TRBJ1-6 TRBV5-6
TGCGCCAGCGCCCCAGCGGGGGGGGCCAATGAGCAGTTCTTC CASAPAGGANEQFF - TRBD2 TRBJ2-1 TRBV10-1
TGTGCCACCAGCAGAGATCCCACAGGGGATCAGCCCCAGCATTTT CATSRDPTGDQPQHF - TRBD1 TRBJ1-5 TRBV15
TGTGCCAGCAGTTCACAGGGATCCGGCTACACCTTC CASSSQGSGYTF - - TRBJ1-2 TRBV28
TGCGCCAGCAGCTTCCAGGGGGCAGACACAGATACGCAGTATTTT CASSFQGADTDTQYF few TRBD1 TRBJ2-3 TRBV5-1
TGTGCCAGCAGCAAATTGTCCTATAAGGCGGGTGGCGAGCAGTACTTC CASSKLSYKAGGEQYF - - TRBJ2-7 TRBV21-1
TGTGCCAGTAAACAGGGGGCCTACGAGCAGTACTTC CASKQGAYEQYF - TRBD1 TRBJ2-7 TRBV6-6
TGTGCCAGCTCACCAGGACAGGAAGCTTTCTTT CASSPGQEAFF - - TRBJ1-1 TRBV18
TGTGCCAGCAGCACCCGATTGAGGGACACTGAAGCTTTCTTT CASSTRLRDTEAFF - - TRBJ1-1 TRBV2
TGCGCCAGCAGCCAATTGGGACTAGCTTTCCCCGGGGAGCTGTTTTTT CASSQLGLAFPGELFF - TRBD2 TRBJ2-2 TRBV4-1
TGTGCCAGCAGCTTGCCGGGTTCCTCTGGGGCCAACGTCCTGACTTTC CASSLPGSSGANVLTF - - TRBJ2-6 TRBV5-6
TGTGCCAGCAGTCCCCAACGAGACAGCGGGACCCTCCACTTT CASSPQRDSGTLHF - - TRBJ1-6 TRBV28
TGTGCCAGCAGTTTCACGCGGGAGGCCGTGTTCTTC CASSFTREAVFF few TRBD2 TRBJ2-1 TRBV27
TGTGCCAGCAGTGAAGCGGGACAGGTTTTCTCTGGAAACACCATATATTTT CASSEAGQVFSGNTIYF - TRBD1 TRBJ1-3 TRBV25-1
TGCGCCAGCAGCTCAGCGGGAGGGCCGGGTTCGCAGTATTTT CASSSAGGPGSQYF - TRBD2 TRBJ2-3 TRBV5-1
TGTGCCAGTAGTATAGCTCCCTCTAGCGGGAGGGGGATTACGCAGTATTTT CASSIAPSSGRGITQYF - TRBD2 TRBJ2-3 TRBV19
TGCGCCAGCAGCTTGGAACTAGCGGGATACAATGAGCAGTTCTTC CASSLELAGYNEQFF - TRBD2 TRBJ2-1 TRBV5-1
TGTGCCAGCAGCCCCGGACAGCGAAACTCCTACGAGCAGTACTTC CASSPGQRNSYEQYF - - TRBJ2-7 TRBV7-9
TGTGCCAGCAGGGACTCGGACAGGGGCTACGAGCAGTACTTC CASRDSDRGYEQYF - TRBD1 TRBJ2-7 TRBV7-9
TGTGCCAGCAGCCGGGACAGTACCTACGAGCAGTACTTC CASSRDSTYEQYF - TRBD1 TRBJ2-7 TRBV5-6
TGCGCCAGCAGCTCCCGACTAGCGGGAGGGCCAGAGACCCAGTACTTC CASSSRLAGGPETQYF - TRBD2 TRBJ2-5 TRBV5-1
TGTGCCAGTAGTATTGGGGGCTACCCTGGAAACACCATATATTTT CASSIGGYPGNTIYF - - TRBJ1-3 TRBV19
TGTGCCAGCAGTCCGGACAGGCCCTGGGGCACTGAAGCTTTCTTT CASSPDRPWGTEAFF - TRBD1 TRBJ1-1 TRBV6-5
TGCGCCAGCAGCGCCTTTACAGGTACCCTACGCCATGGGCAGTACTTC CASSAFTGTLRHGQYF few - TRBJ2-7 TRBV5-1
TGCAGCGTTGCACAGCAAGAGACCCAGTACTTC CSVAQQETQYF - - TRBJ2-5 TRBV29-1
TGTGCCAGCAGCCGGAAGGGACAGGGGGAGACCCAGTACTTC CASSRKGQGETQYF - TRBD1 TRBJ2-5 TRBV5-8
TGTGCCAGCAGTACATACGAGCAGTACTTC CASSTYEQYF - - TRBJ2-7 TRBV28
TGTGCCAGCAGTGAAGGGAGCGGGAGAGGGACAGATACGCAGTATTTT CASSEGSGRGTDTQYF - TRBD2 TRBJ2-3 TRBV2
TGTGCCATCAGTGAGTCGACCGGAGGTTCTGGGGCCAACGTCCTGACTTTC CAISESTGGSGANVLTF - - TRBJ2-6 TRBV10-3
TGCGCCAGCTTAGGGACAGCTAATAGCAATCAGCCCCAGCATTTT CASLGTANSNQPQHF - TRBD1 TRBJ1-5 TRBV5-1
TGTGCCAGCAGCATACTAGCCACAGGGGCTGGCTACACCTTC CASSILATGAGYTF - TRBD1 TRBJ1-2 TRBV7-8
TGTGCCAGCAGCACGGGACTCCAAGTCACAGATACGCAGTATTTT CASSTGLQVTDTQYF - - TRBJ2-3 TRBV5-6
TGTGCCAGCAGTTCGAAAAGGGGTTCGGAAACTGAAGCTTTCTTT CASSSKRGSETEAFF few - TRBJ1-1 TRBV27
TGTGCCAGCAGGGGGCCAGATGGGGACACCATATATTTT CASRGPDGDTIYF - - TRBJ1-3 TRBV6-1
TGTGCCAGCACCCTGGACAGGTACAATCAGCCCCAGCATTTT CASTLDRYNQPQHF - TRBD1 TRBJ1-5 TRBV7-2
TGTGCCAGCAGGGGGGCGGGCAGCTTCACTGAAGCTTTCTTT CASRGAGSFTEAFF - - TRBJ1-1 TRBV28
TGTGCCAGCAGTGTTACCTCACGGGAAGGGCAGTACTTC CASSVTSREGQYF - - TRBJ2-7 TRBV28
TGTGCCAGCAGCTCCCGAATGGGCAACCCCTACGAGCAGTACTTC CASSSRMGNPYEQYF - - TRBJ2-7 TRBV5-4
TGTGCCAGCAGTCTCCGGACAAAGGGAAACACCATATATTTT CASSLRTKGNTIYF - - TRBJ1-3 TRBV6-1
TGCGCCAGCAGCTTGTACGGGGGACAAGAGACCCAGTACTTC CASSLYGGQETQYF once - TRBJ2-5 TRBV5-1
TGCGCCAGCAGCTTGGATGGACAGGGTGACGGAAACGAGCAGTACTTC CASSLDGQGDGNEQYF - TRBD1 TRBJ2-7 TRBV5-1
TGTGCCAGCAGCTGGCGGACAGGGCCAGAGACCCAGTACTTC CASSWRTGPETQYF - TRBD1 TRBJ2-5 TRBV5-4